These T cell receptor beta chains were read from a single sample in a study of blood T cell repertoires in COVID-19. Produced via immunoSEQ multiplex PCR; TCRdb's table is partial and in-frame only. The sample lists under 300,000 clones, more than 75% occurring once. The sample was PBMCs or T cells enriched from blood (not recorded which). The receptors were gathered from a young man who had recovered from COVID-19. CDR3s include the opening cysteine and the closing phenylalanine or tryptophan. D genes are given only for firm matches. Clone sizes are given selectively: once, few, many, or a class where the clone is expanded.

clone_size	v_call	j_call	d_call	cdr3_nt	cdr3_aa
.	TRBV12-5	TRBJ2-7	TRBD2	TGTGCTAGTGGTTTGGTACTCTCGGCTAGCGGGGGATACGAGCAGTACTTC	CASGLVLSASGGYEQYF
.	TRBV10-3	TRBJ1-3	TRBD1	TGTGCCATCAGGGTCGGGACAGGGAGCTCTGGAAACACCATATATTTT	CAIRVGTGSSGNTIYF
.	TRBV19	TRBJ1-5	.	TGTGCCAGTAGTATAACGACAGATCAGCCCCAGCATTTT	CASSITTDQPQHF
.	TRBV28	TRBJ1-4	TRBD1	TGTGCCAGCACCGACAGGGTTAATGAAAAACTGTTTTTT	CASTDRVNEKLFF
.	TRBV29-1	TRBJ1-1	.	TGCAGCGGAACCTCCGGAGGGGAAGCTTTCTTT	CSGTSGGEAFF
.	TRBV5-5	TRBJ2-7	TRBD1	TGTGCCAGCAGCTTGGAGGGACAGGGCATCGAGCAGTACTTC	CASSLEGQGIEQYF
.	TRBV27	TRBJ2-7	TRBD2	TGTGCCAGCAGTACCCGACTAGCGGGAGTCTACGAGCAGTACTTC	CASSTRLAGVYEQYF
.	TRBV6-6	TRBJ1-5	.	TGTGCCAGCTCCCTAAGAAGCAATCAGCCCCAGCATTTT	CASSLRSNQPQHF
.	TRBV24-1	TRBJ2-2	.	TGTGCCACCGCCCCCGGCCAGGCCGGCACCGGGGAGCTGTTTTTT	CATAPGQAGTGELFF
.	TRBV6-5	TRBJ2-2	TRBD1	TGTGCCAGCAGTTCACCAGGGGGCGCCGGGTCCGGGGAGCTGTTTTTT	CASSSPGGAGSGELFF
.	TRBV7-2	TRBJ2-7	TRBD2	TGTGCCAGCAGCGCCTCCGGGACTAGCGGGAGTGGGCGCGAGCAGTACTTC	CASSASGTSGSGREQYF
few	TRBV29-1	TRBJ1-2	.	TGCAGCGTTGAAAGGGGTGGCTACACCTTC	CSVERGGYTF
.	TRBV7-2	TRBJ2-2	TRBD2	TGTGCCAGCATTCGAAGAGCGGGACTAGCGATCGACACCGGGGAGCTGTTTTTT	CASIRRAGLAIDTGELFF
.	TRBV28	TRBJ1-1	.	TGTGCCAGCAGCCTCCTATCCAAGCTACAGTTTGAAGCTTTCTTT	CASSLLSKLQFEAFF
.	TRBV12-5	TRBJ1-2	.	TGTGCTAGTGGCTCAGGGGAAAGGGGCTACACCTTC	CASGSGERGYTF